Each of the 2 T cell receptor beta chains below was sequenced from the same sample in a study of post-analysis software for immune sequencing data. Notes on the study in general: Five TRBV segments appeared more often in patients than in controls, and TRBV5-6, TRBV5-1 and TRBV20-1 were among these.

Built from TCR beta cDNA, the libraries had unique molecular identifiers in them. Each CDR3 protein gets one entry after TCRdb re-called the PCR reads with MiXCR. The sample has roughly 200,000 distinct CDR3 sequences, approximately 29% seen once. What these receptors recognize is not known. Material for sequencing was blood. These receptors were taken from a girl between 2 and 17 years old with multiple sclerosis.

V is TRBV7-3 and J is TRBJ1-1, with TRBD1 matching 8 bases. The trim removed 4 bases at V and 5 bases at J, leaving 6 bases unmatched. Germline values: CDR1 SGHTA, CDR2 FQGTGA. This CDR3 spans 14 amino acids. CDR3 sequence: CASSSTGVGTEAFF. The DNA of the CDR3 is TGTGCCAGCAGCTCGACAGGGGTCGGTACTGAAGCTTTCTTT. Drawing the rest from reference TRBV7-3 and TRBJ1-1, the complete variable domain is GAGVSQTPSNKVTEKGKYVELRCDPISGHTALYWYRQSLGQGPEFLIYFQGTGAADDSGLPNDRFFAVRPEGSVSTLKIQRTERGDSAVYLCASSSTGVGTEAFFGQGTRLTVV.

The rearrangement joins TRBV5-1 to TRBJ2-2; D is ambiguous. The CDR3 has 14 residues. Between the trimmed V and J ends, which lost 7 bases and 2 bases, there was a span of 12 bases. Germline assignment: CDR1 SGHRS and CDR2 YFSETQ. The CDR3 protein is CASSPQANTGELFF. The CDR3 DNA reads as TGCGCCAGCTCTCCGCAGGCTAACACCGGGGAGCTGTTTTTT.